This T cell receptor (beta chain) originates from a study of shared clonotypes between healthy human individuals. V lost 8 bases to trimming and J lost 12 bases, with 22 bases between them. There are 14 residues in the CDR3. Per germline, CDR1 LNHDA and CDR2 SQIVND (reference sequence). Splitting of each subset's genomic DNA was done evenly across several immunoSEQ plates. TCRdb's copy holds only in-frame clones and misses some; the assay was immunoSEQ multiplex PCR. Found here are 550,000 to 600,000 clones, around 78% of them singletons; the top ten hold about 11%. The source material was PBMCs. The chain recombines TRBV19 with TRBJ1-4; no definite D call. This sequence originates from a woman aged 40 to 50 in good health. Some clones in this sample may be carry-over from other donors' samples. This CDR3 is CASGELNRGLELFF. CDR3 DNA: TGTGCCAGTGGGGAGTTAAACCGAGGACTCGAACTGTTTTTT.